These T cell receptor beta chains were read from a single sample in a study of CD8 T cells in ankylosing spondylitis. Via MiXCR, TCRdb re-called the 5' RACE reads, giving one row per CDR3 protein. The repertoire has 300,000 to 400,000 distinct CDR3 sequences, approximately 20% of them found once; the top ten carry roughly a sixth. The sequenced sample consisted of blood, either unsorted or a sorted T cell fraction (not recorded which). The source is a male donor with ankylosing spondylitis. CDR3s include the opening cysteine and the closing phenylalanine or tryptophan. The D gene is left open where the match is weak. The size of a clone is reported for some rows only, either as once, few or many, or as a class for expanded clones.

J gene,V gene,clone size,D gene,CDR3 protein,CDR3 DNA
TRBJ2-3,TRBV29-1,few,NA,CSVVDGTSTDTQYF,TGCAGCGTTGTGGACGGAACTAGCACAGATACGCAGTATTTT
TRBJ2-7,TRBV7-2,NA,NA,CASSPRAAEQYF,TGTGCCAGCAGCCCCCGGGCCGCGGAGCAGTACTTC
TRBJ1-4,TRBV28,NA,NA,CASSPHISNNEKLFF,TGTGCCAGCAGTCCTCATATAAGTAATAATGAAAAACTGTTTTTT
TRBJ1-1,TRBV7-8,few,NA,CASSLATYITEAFF,TGTGCCAGCAGCTTAGCGACGTACATCACTGAAGCTTTCTTT
TRBJ2-1,TRBV5-1,NA,NA,CASSPNYRDNEQFF,TGCGCCAGCAGCCCCAACTACAGGGACAATGAGCAGTTCTTC
TRBJ1-5,TRBV4-1,NA,NA,CASSQALQRPQHF,TGCGCCAGCAGCCAGGCCCTCCAGCGGCCCCAGCATTTT
TRBJ2-1,TRBV20-1,many,NA,CSARFERAYNEQFF,TGCAGTGCTAGATTCGAGCGGGCCTACAATGAGCAGTTCTTC
TRBJ2-7,TRBV6-5,few,NA,CASSYSRQVPYEQYF,TGTGCCAGCAGTTACTCCCGACAGGTACCCTACGAGCAGTACTTC
TRBJ2-2,TRBV6-2/TRBV6-3,NA,TRBD1,CASSYRGLRDTGELFF,TGTGCCAGCAGTTACAGGGGGCTTCGTGACACCGGGGAGCTGTTTTTT
TRBJ2-5,TRBV10-3,NA,TRBD1,CAISDADRVRETQYF,TGTGCCATCAGTGACGCCGACAGGGTGAGGGAGACCCAGTACTTC
TRBJ2-1,TRBV7-2,NA,TRBD1,CASSLVGQGAYNEQFF,TGTGCCAGCAGCTTAGTCGGACAGGGGGCTTACAATGAGCAGTTCTTC
TRBJ2-7,TRBV29-1,few,NA,CSAALRSSYEQYF,TGCAGCGCCGCACTCAGAAGCTCCTACGAGCAGTACTTC
TRBJ1-1,TRBV4-3,NA,NA,CASSPNPGTWNTEAFF,TGCGCCAGCAGTCCGAACCCCGGGACTTGGAACACTGAAGCTTTCTTT
TRBJ2-3,TRBV12-3/TRBV12-4,many,NA,CASSLFENTQYF,TGTGCCAGCAGTTTATTCGAAAATACGCAGTATTTT
TRBJ2-7,TRBV5-1,few,TRBD2,CASSSRGNSGRNSYEQYF,TGCGCCAGCAGCTCGAGGGGAAATAGCGGGCGGAACTCCTACGAGCAGTACTTC
TRBJ1-5,TRBV28,NA,TRBD1,CASSDRALRQPQHF,TGTGCCAGCAGTGACAGGGCTCTCCGTCAGCCCCAGCATTTT
TRBJ2-7,TRBV12-3/TRBV12-4,few,NA,CASSLTGSAGDEQYF,TGTGCCAGCAGTCTCACAGGGTCCGCTGGGGACGAGCAGTACTTC
TRBJ2-2,TRBV29-1,NA,TRBD1,CCVEDRDRPNTGELFF,TGCTGCGTTGAAGATCGGGACAGGCCGAACACCGGGGAGCTGTTTTTT
TRBJ2-7,TRBV28,NA,NA,CASSSGGRGAYEQYF,TGTGCCAGCAGTAGCGGTGGAAGGGGGGCCTACGAGCAGTACTTC
TRBJ2-7,TRBV11-3,NA,NA,CASSYFRGVVDEQYF,TGTGCCAGCAGCTACTTCAGGGGTGTGGTGGACGAGCAGTACTTC
TRBJ2-4,TRBV15,NA,TRBD2,CATSRDLAGGVGFLVF,TGTGCCACCAGCAGAGATCTGGCGGGGGGCGTGGGGTTTTTGGTCTTC
TRBJ2-1,TRBV6-1,NA,NA,CASSEASSSYNEQFF,TGTGCCAGCAGTGAAGCCTCGAGCTCCTACAATGAGCAGTTCTTC
TRBJ2-7,TRBV20-1,few,NA,CSARVGRVTYEQYF,TGCAGTGCTAGAGTTGGGCGGGTCACCTACGAGCAGTACTTC
TRBJ2-6,TRBV6-5,many,NA,CASSSLDSGANVLTF,TGTGCCAGCAGTTCTCTTGACTCTGGGGCCAACGTCCTGACTTTC
TRBJ2-7,TRBV12-3/TRBV12-4,NA,TRBD2,CASSLAGGRAEQYF,TGTGCCAGCAGTTTAGCGGGGGGGAGGGCTGAGCAGTACTTC
TRBJ2-1,TRBV5-1,NA,NA,CASRVLPRNEQFF,TGCGCCAGCAGAGTACTACCTCGGAATGAGCAGTTCTTC